These 10 T cell receptor beta chains were sequenced from one sample in a study of cytomegalovirus exposure and HLA in healthy donors. The PCR had 60 Vbeta and 13 Jbeta primers. The table came from immunoSEQ multiplex PCR; TCRdb's copy has only in-frame clones and leaves some out. The sample has more than 55,000 clones, roughly 74% seen once. Sequences were obtained from PBMCs. Receptors were obtained from a woman aged 60-75 years in good health and CMV-seropositive.

The chain couples TRBV5-1 to TRBJ2-2; possibly TRBD2 for D (7 bases). This CDR3 is 14 amino acids long. Germline V gene lookup returns CDR1 SGHRS and CDR2 YFSETQ. V dropped 4 bases and J dropped 7 bases, with 14 bases sitting between them. CDR3 in amino acids: CASSAGAQDGELFF. The CDR3 DNA reads as TGCGCCAGCAGCGCGGGGGCTCAAGACGGGGAGCTGTTTTTT.

The chain couples TRBV29-1 to TRBJ2-1; TRBD2 might be the D (5 bases). Germline assignment: CDR1 SQVTM and CDR2 ANQGSEA. CDR3 length: 12 amino acids. V lost 1 base to trimming and J lost 7 bases, with 8 bases between them. The CDR3 nucleotides read TGCAGCGTTGAAGGGCGGAGGAATGAGCAGTTCTTC. Encoded protein: CSVEGRRNEQFF.

This clone was seen a few times. CDR3 sequence (DNA): TGTGCCAGCAGTGGACAGCAGAATCAGCCCCAGCATTTT. Its protein is CASSGQQNQPQHF. This sequence joins TRBV6-5 and TRBJ1-5; tentatively, D is TRBD1 (6 bases). From germline, CDR1 is MNHEY and CDR2 SVGAGI. This CDR3 comprises 13 residues. The V end was cut by 5 bases, the J end by 4 bases, with 9 bases between.

The chain couples TRBV5-1 to TRBJ2-3, with 8 bases fitting TRBD2. Germline V gene data show CDR1 as SGHRS and CDR2 as YFSETQ. CDR3 length equals 14 residues. V gave up 4 bases and J gave up 5 bases; unmatched junction bases: 6. In DNA form, the CDR3 reads TGCGCCAGCAGCCCGCCGGGAGGGGGAGATACGCAGTATTTT. The encoded protein is CASSPPGGGDTQYF.

This sequence joins TRBV25-1 and TRBJ1-6; 7 nucleotides match TRBD1. Per germline, CDR1 MGHDK and CDR2 SYGVNS. V lost 4 bases and J lost 7; bases outside the gene matches: 7. The CDR3 sequence is 15 residues long. CDR3 nucleotide sequence: TGTGCCAGCAGTGGACCACAGGGGTGGAATTCACCCCTCCACTTT. It codes for CASSGPQGWNSPLHF. Combining the CDR3 with reference TRBV25-1 and TRBJ1-6 gives the whole variable domain EADIYQTPRYLVIGTGKKITLECSQTMGHDKMYWYQQDPGMELHLIHYSYGVNSTEKGDLSSESTVSRIRTEHFPLTLESARPSHTSQYLCASSGPQGWNSPLHFGNGTRLTVT.

The chain uses TRBV2 and TRBJ2-5; tentatively, D is TRBD2 (5 bases). The CDR3 totals 13 residues. Trimming cost V 8 bases and J 4 bases, with 14 bases left between them. Germline V gives CDR1 SNHLY, CDR2 FYNNEI. The CDR3 loop is CASSLGLRETQYF. CDR3 in DNA: TGTGCCAGCTCCCTCGGACTGAGAGAGACCCAGTACTTC.

The chain joins TRBV5-1 to TRBJ1-2, with 7 bases identical to TRBD1. From germline, CDR1 is SGHRS and CDR2 YFSETQ. The V gene end was trimmed by 3 bases and the J gene end by 3 bases; junction bases not matched to a gene: 2. This CDR3 contains 13 residues. The CDR3 bases are TGCGCCAGCAGCTATCAGGGGGACTATGGCTACACCTTC. As protein: CASSYQGDYGYTF. Supplemented by reference TRBV5-1 and TRBJ1-2, the full variable domain reads KAGVTQTPRYLIKTRGQQVTLSCSPISGHRSVSWYQQTPGQGLQFLFEYFSETQRNKGNFPGRFSGRQFSNSRSEMNVSTLELGDSALYLCASSYQGDYGYTFGSGTRLTVV.

This chain connects TRBV27 to TRBJ1-1; 10 positions match TRBD1. CDR1 and CDR2 (germline): MNHEY, SMNVEV (reference sequence). V trimming: 4 bases; J trimming: 5 bases; junction bases outside the gene matches: 7. The CDR3 sequence is 15 residues long. The DNA of the CDR3 is TGTGCCAGCAGTTCGCGGACAGGGGGAAGGACTGAAGCTTTCTTT. Protein: CASSSRTGGRTEAFF.

V is TRBV5-3 and J is TRBJ2-1; D is perhaps TRBD1 (6 bases). TRBV5-3 is identified as an open reading frame with a role that is uncertain. This CDR3 region has 16 residues. The V and J ends lost 5 bases and 2 bases respectively, with 17 bases between them. This CDR3 is CARSVGGPRPYNEQFF. CDR3 nucleotides: TGTGCCAGAAGTGTTGGGGGCCCGCGCCCCTACAATGAGCAGTTCTTC.

The gene calls are TRBV6-1 and TRBJ2-1, with D perhaps matching TRBD2 (6 bases). The CDR3 runs to 16 residues. CDR1 is MNHNS, CDR2 SASEGT, per germline. Trimming removed 3 bases from V and 4 bases from J, with 16 bases in between. In DNA, the CDR3 is TGTGCCAGCAGTGAGTTTGGAGGGGCTAATTACAATGAGCAGTTCTTC. Translated: CASSEFGGANYNEQFF.